This TCR beta chain was identified during a study of T cells after yellow fever vaccination. Notes on the study in general: Re-detected after boosting: most primary clones, 96% of CD4 and about 90% of CD8.

Using its own MiXCR run on the 5' RACE reads, TCRdb lists one record per CDR3 protein. The top ten hold 1.1% of the sample, which has around 230,000 distinct CDR3 sequences, about 7% seen once. This CDR3 region has 15 residues. The ends were cut back, 4 bases at V and 9 bases at J, with 16 bases in the middle. The germline CDR1 and CDR2 sequences are SGHTA and FQGNSA. About this clonotype: Its target is unknown.

The specimen was CD4+ T cells sorted from PBMCs, collected on the day of the yellow fever booster vaccination. The genes are TRBV7-2 and TRBJ2-6, with D possibly being TRBD1 (6 bases). The TCR comes from a man aged 25-45 years who received the YFV17D yellow fever vaccine. The CDR3 DNA reads as TGTGCCAGCAGCTCGACCAGAGGGGGTGGCAACGTCCTGACTTTC. It translates to CASSSTRGGGNVLTF.